Shown below are 10 T cell receptor beta chains from a single sample sequenced in a study of cytomegalovirus exposure and HLA in healthy donors. Profiling relied on immunoSEQ multiplex PCR, and the TCRdb table lists in-frame clones only, not all of them. Among 43,000 or so clones listed, 80% to 95% were seen once. The source material was PBMCs. The receptors were sampled from a man between 18 and 35 years old in good health and CMV-seronegative.

V usage is TRBV6-6 and J usage is TRBJ2-4; 7 bases are shared with TRBD1. This CDR3 is 15 amino acids long. V lost 6 bases to trimming and J lost 6 bases; unmatched junction nucleotides: 11. CDR1 is MNHNY and CDR2 is SVGAGI in the germline V gene (reference sequence). CDR3 in DNA: TGTGCCAGCAGGAACGACAGGGAGTGGGGAAACATTCAGTACTTC. Translation: CASRNDREWGNIQYF.

The rearrangement uses TRBV29-1 and TRBJ2-7; 7 bases match TRBD1. Per germline, CDR1 SQVTM and CDR2 ANQGSEA. The V segment lost 4 bases and the J segment 6 bases; nucleotides outside the gene matches: 9. This CDR3 is 13 amino acids long. The CDR3 loop reads CSVVEGAIGEQYF. CDR3 sequence (DNA): TGCAGCGTTGTTGAGGGGGCGATTGGCGAGCAGTACTTC.

The chain employs TRBV16 and TRBJ2-5, with D hard to call. V was cut by 1 base and J by 7 bases, with 10 bases left in between. This CDR3 is built from 13 residues. Germline lookup yields CDR1 KGHSY and CDR2 FQNENV. The CDR3 nucleotides are TGTGCCAGCAGCCAATTCGGTCGTGGGACCCAGTACTTC. Its protein is CASSQFGRGTQYF.

The chain carries TRBV5-5 and TRBJ1-5; D unresolved. The CDR3 is made up of 18 amino acids. Germline V gives CDR1 SGHKS, CDR2 YYEKEE (reference sequence). The V end lost 2 bases, the J end lost 0 bases, and 18 bases lay between the germline ends. CDR3 DNA sequence: TGTGCCAGCAGCTTAGCTGGAGGACCTTATTATAGCAATCAGCCCCAGCATTTT. It yields the protein CASSLAGGPYYSNQPQHF.

This chain links TRBV6-5 with TRBJ1-1; no reliable D call. The CDR3 runs to 11 residues. V was pared by 2 bases and J by 7 bases, with 5 bases between. Per the germline V gene, CDR1 is MNHEY and CDR2 is SVGAGI. The CDR3 sequence is CASSYGSEAFF. The DNA for the CDR3 is TGTGCCAGCAGTTACGGCAGTGAAGCTTTCTTT.

About this clone: Other DNA variants within this sample encode the same CDR3. The chain employs TRBV4-2 and TRBJ2-7; no reliable D call. Trimming cost V 1 base and J 3 bases, with 7 bases left between them. The CDR3 is 13 amino acids. CDR1 is LGHNA and CDR2 is YNFKEQ in the germline V gene. CDR3 bases: TGTGCCAGCAGCCAAGTTACAAACTACGAGCAGTACTTC. Its translation: CASSQVTNYEQYF.

The gene calls are TRBV27 and TRBJ2-2; a weak D match, TRBD1 (5 bases). The CDR3 contains 14 residues. V gave up 2 bases and J gave up 7 bases, with 11 bases separating them. Germline values: CDR1 MNHEY, CDR2 SMNVEV (reference sequence). CDR3 protein: CASSLRQGHGELFF. The CDR3 DNA follows: TGTGCCAGCAGTTTACGGCAGGGTCACGGGGAGCTGTTTTTT.

The chain recombines TRBV2 with TRBJ2-5; tentative D call: TRBD2 (6 bases). Trimming removed 5 bases at V and 4 bases at J, with 11 bases between. The CDR3 spans 13 residues. The germline V gene encodes CDR1 SNHLY and CDR2 FYNNEI. CDR3 loop: CASSRDLGETQYF. DNA of the CDR3: TGTGCCAGCAGTAGGGACTTAGGAGAGACCCAGTACTTC.

This chain links TRBV11-2 with TRBJ2-2, with a weak D call TRBD1 (7 bases). This CDR3 spans 16 amino acids. Trimming cost V 3 bases and J 4 bases, with 15 bases left between them. The germline V gene has CDR1 SGHAT and CDR2 FQNNGV. Written as DNA, the CDR3 is TGTGCCAGCAGCTTGGTTAACAGGGGAGGCACCGGGGAGCTGTTTTTT. This codes for CASSLVNRGGTGELFF. Using reference TRBV11-2 and TRBJ2-2 for the parts outside the CDR3, the full variable domain is EAGVAQSPRYKIIEKRQSVAFWCNPISGHATLYWYQQILGQGPKLLIQFQNNGVVDDSQLPKDRFSAERLKGVDSTLKIQPAKLEDSAVYLCASSLVNRGGTGELFFGEGSRLTVL.

The rearrangement links TRBV27 to TRBJ1-1; 7 nucleotides align to TRBD1. The CDR3 is made up of 16 amino acids. Trimming took 10 bases from V and 5 from J; bases not matched to a gene: 19. In germline, CDR1 is MNHEY, CDR2 SMNVEV (reference sequence). CDR3 loop: CATLYPASTGRTEAFF. The CDR3 coding sequence is TGTGCCACCCTATACCCAGCATCGACAGGGCGGACTGAAGCTTTCTTT.